This is a list of T cell receptor beta chains from one sample in a study of human T cells and chemical hapten exposure. TCRdb re-analysed the RACE reads in MiXCR, keeping a single row per CDR3 protein. The sample includes 95,000 to 150,000 distinct CDR3 sequences, around 13% of them seen just once. The sample in question was whole blood, obtained in connection with sensitization to the hapten diphenylcyclopropenone (DPC). The source of these receptors is a man aged 18 to 30 with alopecia areata. Some clones in this sample may be carry-over from other donors' samples. CDR3s include the opening cysteine and the closing phenylalanine or tryptophan. The order of the fields is D gene, clone size, V gene, J gene, CDR3 DNA, CDR3 protein. D genes are given only for firm matches. Only part of the rows carry a size: once, few, many, or a class if the clone is expanded.

d_call: -; clone_size: many; v_call: TRBV3-1; j_call: TRBJ1-1; cdr3_nt: TGTGCCAGCAGCCAAGGTCCCGCGGGGGGAACTGAAGCTTTCTTT; cdr3_aa: CASSQGPAGGTEAFF
d_call: -; clone_size: -; v_call: TRBV13; j_call: TRBJ1-1; cdr3_nt: TGTGCCAGCAGCTTAGGACGGGTGAACACTGAAGCTTTCTTT; cdr3_aa: CASSLGRVNTEAFF
d_call: -; clone_size: few; v_call: TRBV20-1; j_call: TRBJ2-1; cdr3_nt: TGCAGTCCCGGGACACCAAGCTCCTACAATGAGCAGTTCTTC; cdr3_aa: CSPGTPSSYNEQFF
d_call: -; clone_size: many; v_call: TRBV7-8; j_call: TRBJ2-3; cdr3_nt: TGTGCCAGCAACGTCGGGGGCGCAGATACGCAGTATTTT; cdr3_aa: CASNVGGADTQYF
d_call: TRBD1; clone_size: -; v_call: TRBV29-1; j_call: TRBJ1-1; cdr3_nt: TGCAGCGTATCACAGGGGGGATTCGCTGAAGCTTTCTTT; cdr3_aa: CSVSQGGFAEAFF
d_call: -; clone_size: -; v_call: TRBV28; j_call: TRBJ2-3; cdr3_nt: TGTGCCAGCAGTTTATCCGGGGGCCCCGGCGCAGATACGCAGTATTTT; cdr3_aa: CASSLSGGPGADTQYF
d_call: -; clone_size: -; v_call: TRBV14; j_call: TRBJ1-2; cdr3_nt: TGTGCCAGCAGCCCTGACAAGGCTGGCTACACCTTC; cdr3_aa: CASSPDKAGYTF
d_call: -; clone_size: -; v_call: TRBV11-2; j_call: TRBJ2-2; cdr3_nt: TGTGCCAGCAGCCGTACCGGGACGACCAACACCGGGGAGCTGTTTTTT; cdr3_aa: CASSRTGTTNTGELFF
d_call: -; clone_size: -; v_call: TRBV12-5; j_call: TRBJ2-1; cdr3_nt: TGTGCTAGTGGCCCCGGGGGCCTTTCCTACAATGAGCAGTTCTTC; cdr3_aa: CASGPGGLSYNEQFF
d_call: TRBD1; clone_size: -; v_call: TRBV10-3; j_call: TRBJ1-4; cdr3_nt: TGTGCCATCAGCTGGGACAGGGGCAATGAAAAACTGTTTTTT; cdr3_aa: CAISWDRGNEKLFF
d_call: -; clone_size: -; v_call: TRBV7-9; j_call: TRBJ1-1; cdr3_nt: TGTGCCAGCAGCTTAGGGGGAGCCTTGAACACTGAAGCTTTCTTT; cdr3_aa: CASSLGGALNTEAFF
d_call: -; clone_size: few; v_call: TRBV29-1; j_call: TRBJ1-2; cdr3_nt: TGCAGCGCCGAGGAGGGTAATGGCTACACCTTC; cdr3_aa: CSAEEGNGYTF
d_call: TRBD1; clone_size: -; v_call: TRBV3-1; j_call: TRBJ1-6; cdr3_nt: TGTGCCAGCAGCCAAGAAAGGGCCGCCAAGGACAGGGACCTTAGCTCCTATAATTCACCCCTCCACTTT; cdr3_aa: CASSQERAAKDRDLSSYNSPLHF
d_call: -; clone_size: few; v_call: TRBV19; j_call: TRBJ2-3; cdr3_nt: TGTGCCAGTAGCGAGGGGGCGCGGGGGACAGATACGCAGTATTTT; cdr3_aa: CASSEGARGTDTQYF
d_call: -; clone_size: -; v_call: TRBV6-5; j_call: TRBJ1-1; cdr3_nt: TGTGCCAGCAGTTACTCGTGGGTTACTGAAGCTTTCTTT; cdr3_aa: CASSYSWVTEAFF
d_call: -; clone_size: -; v_call: TRBV28; j_call: TRBJ2-1; cdr3_nt: TGTGCCAGCAGTTCCAGACGATCCCTCCAGGAGCAGTTCTTC; cdr3_aa: CASSSRRSLQEQFF
d_call: -; clone_size: few; v_call: TRBV12-3/TRBV12-4; j_call: TRBJ1-5; cdr3_nt: TGTGCCAGCAGCCCCCTCTATACAGGGAGCAATCAGCCCCAGCATTTT; cdr3_aa: CASSPLYTGSNQPQHF
d_call: -; clone_size: -; v_call: TRBV4-1; j_call: TRBJ2-4; cdr3_nt: TGCGCAAGCAGCCAAGAGTGGATCTGGGGGATGGACAAAAACATTCAGTACTTC; cdr3_aa: CASSQEWIWGMDKNIQYF
d_call: TRBD2; clone_size: few; v_call: TRBV3-1; j_call: TRBJ2-7; cdr3_nt: TGTGCCAGCAGCCAAGATTCGGCTAGCGGTGATCCCTACGAGCAGTACTTC; cdr3_aa: CASSQDSASGDPYEQYF
d_call: -; clone_size: few; v_call: TRBV4-3; j_call: TRBJ1-1; cdr3_nt: TGCGCCAGCAGCCAAGATCGAGGGGGGGTCCCTGAAGCTTTCTTT; cdr3_aa: CASSQDRGGVPEAFF
d_call: TRBD2; clone_size: few; v_call: TRBV7-8; j_call: TRBJ2-3; cdr3_nt: TGTGCCAGCAGCTTAGGCCTCCTAGCGGACTCCACAGATACGCAGTATTTT; cdr3_aa: CASSLGLLADSTDTQYF
d_call: -; clone_size: once; v_call: TRBV3-1; j_call: TRBJ2-5; cdr3_nt: TGTGCCAGCAGCCAAACAAACCAAGAGACCCAGTACTTC; cdr3_aa: CASSQTNQETQYF
d_call: -; clone_size: many; v_call: TRBV11-2; j_call: TRBJ2-3; cdr3_nt: TGTGCCAGCAGCTCAGTGGATACGCAGTATTTT; cdr3_aa: CASSSVDTQYF
d_call: -; clone_size: few; v_call: TRBV11-3; j_call: TRBJ2-5; cdr3_nt: TGTGCCAGCAGCTTAAACGGACAGACTCAAGAGACCCAGTACTTC; cdr3_aa: CASSLNGQTQETQYF
d_call: -; clone_size: many; v_call: TRBV18; j_call: TRBJ1-2; cdr3_nt: TGTGCCAGCTCACCACCGACGGGGGCTTACTATGGCTACACCTTC; cdr3_aa: CASSPPTGAYYGYTF
d_call: -; clone_size: -; v_call: TRBV29-1; j_call: TRBJ1-1; cdr3_nt: TGCAGCGTCATGGACCTGGGGGCTTTCTTT; cdr3_aa: CSVMDLGAFF
d_call: TRBD2; clone_size: few; v_call: TRBV7-2; j_call: TRBJ2-3; cdr3_nt: TGTGCCAGCAGCCGGGGGGGCGGAAAGCACCGTACGCAGTATTTT; cdr3_aa: CASSRGGGKHRTQYF